The entry that follows covers one TCR beta chain sequence. These data belong to a study of cytomegalovirus exposure and HLA in healthy donors. PCR used 60 Vbeta primers and 13 Jbeta primers. Some clones are missing from TCRdb's copy, which holds only in-frame ones; the method was immunoSEQ multiplex PCR. This sample has around 65,000 clones; roughly two thirds occur once, and the top ten carry approximately 3%. The CDR3 is made up of 13 amino acids. The V gene's germline CDR1 is SGHVS and CDR2 FNYEAQ. The V segment lost 4 bases and the J segment 7 bases; nucleotides outside the gene matches: 4. The sequenced sample consisted of PBMCs. This receptor was obtained from a man younger than 40 in good health and CMV-seronegative. The rearrangement links TRBV7-6 to TRBJ1-3, with TRBD1 identical over 7 bases. As DNA, the CDR3 is TGTGCCAGCAGCTCATTACAGGGGAACACCATATATTTT. Protein: CASSSLQGNTIYF. Full variable domain (remainder filled in from reference TRBV7-6 and TRBJ1-3): GAGVSQSPRYKVTKRGQDVALRCDPISGHVSLYWYRQALGQGPEFLTYFNYEAQQDKSGLPNDRFSAERPEGSISTLTIQRTEQRDSAMYRCASSSLQGNTIYFGEGSWLTVV.